These T cell receptor beta chains were read from a single sample in a study of blood T cell repertoires in COVID-19. TCRdb's copy holds only in-frame clones and misses some; the assay was immunoSEQ multiplex PCR. In the table there are approximately 230,000 clones, 65% to 90% of which are singletons. Sequences were obtained from peripheral blood. The receptors derive from a woman over 75 with active or convalescent COVID-19. The CDR3 runs from the conserved cysteine through the conserved F or W. The order of the fields is J gene, clone size, D gene, V gene, CDR3 protein, CDR3 DNA. The D gene is left open where the match is weak. Rows may omit the clone size; those that give it use once, few, many or a size class.

TRBJ2-5,NA,TRBD2,TRBV19,CASSMGLAKETQYF,TGTGCCAGTAGTATGGGACTAGCGAAAGAGACCCAGTACTTC
TRBJ1-2,NA,NA,TRBV18,CASSPVVGMKGDYGYTF,TGTGCCAGCTCACCAGTAGTAGGCATGAAAGGAGACTATGGCTACACCTTC
TRBJ2-1,NA,TRBD2,TRBV7-2,CASRPTSGNSYNEQFF,TGTGCCAGCAGGCCCACTAGCGGGAACTCCTACAATGAGCAGTTCTTC
TRBJ1-5,NA,TRBD1,TRBV2,CASSEDRGEVTQHF,TGTGCCAGCAGTGAGGACAGGGGTGAGGTAACCCAGCATTTT
TRBJ1-2,few,NA,TRBV2,CASNLGGVGYTF,TGTGCCAGCAACCTGGGAGGGGTTGGCTACACCTTC
TRBJ1-1,once,NA,TRBV28,CASSLRQMNTEAFF,TGTGCCAGCAGTTTAAGACAAATGAACACTGAAGCTTTCTTT
TRBJ2-7,NA,NA,TRBV5-1,CASSPSVSSYEQYF,TGCGCCAGCAGCCCTAGCGTCAGCTCCTACGAGCAGTACTTC
TRBJ2-5,once,TRBD2,TRBV11-2,CASSLDFSGRVGETQYF,TGTGCCAGCAGCTTAGATTTCAGCGGGAGGGTCGGAGAGACCCAGTACTTC
TRBJ1-2,NA,NA,TRBV23-1,CASKRGSPNYGYTF,TGCGCCAGTAAGAGGGGGTCTCCTAACTATGGCTACACCTTC
TRBJ2-2,NA,TRBD1,TRBV5-8,CASSWTYGTGSNTGELFF,TGTGCCAGCAGCTGGACCTATGGGACAGGGTCGAACACCGGGGAGCTGTTTTTT
TRBJ2-1,NA,NA,TRBV28,CASSLKRNEQFF,TGTGCCAGCAGCTTGAAGCGTAATGAGCAGTTCTTC
TRBJ2-1,NA,TRBD2,TRBV3-1/TRBV3-2,CASSPLGLAGPNEQFF,TGTGCCAGCAGCCCGCTGGGACTAGCGGGGCCGAATGAGCAGTTCTTC
TRBJ2-3,NA,TRBD2,TRBV27,CASRLAGYSSTDTQYF,TGTGCCAGCAGACTAGCGGGGTACTCTAGCACAGATACGCAGTATTTT
TRBJ1-3,once,NA,TRBV19,CASSAAQGSGNTIYF,TGTGCCAGTAGTGCGGCCCAGGGGTCTGGAAACACCATATATTTT
TRBJ2-1,NA,NA,TRBV28,CASSLLGQGGNEQFF,TGTGCCAGCAGTTTATTAGGGCAGGGTGGTAATGAGCAGTTCTTC
TRBJ2-7,NA,TRBD1,TRBV5-6,CASSEVRGLVGSYEQYF,TGTGCCAGCAGCGAGGTGAGGGGGCTGGTTGGCTCCTACGAGCAGTACTTC
TRBJ2-7,NA,NA,TRBV3-1/TRBV3-2,CASSRDWSYEQYF,TGTGCCAGCAGCCGGGACTGGTCCTACGAGCAGTACTTC